Listed below are T cell receptor beta chains from one sample, sequenced in a study of cytomegalovirus exposure and HLA in healthy donors. Produced via immunoSEQ multiplex PCR; TCRdb's table is partial and in-frame only. The repertoire has around 300,000 clones, around 85% of them found once; the top ten carry less than 1.2%. Sequencing was carried out using PBMCs. The receptors come from a woman younger than 30 in good health and CMV-seronegative. The CDR3 runs from the conserved cysteine through the conserved F or W. D genes are given only for firm matches. Clone size appears in some rows only: once, few, many, or a class for an expanded clone.

v_gene	d_gene	abundance	j_gene	CDR3aa	CDR3nt
TRBV6-6	TRBD1	-	TRBJ1-4	CASSGGQGVGGEKLFF	TGTGCCAGCAGTGGGGGACAGGGAGTGGGCGGTGAAAAACTGTTTTTT
TRBV5-1	-	-	TRBJ1-2	CASSLDRSNYGYTF	TGCGCCAGCAGCTTGGACAGATCTAACTATGGCTACACCTTC
TRBV27	-	few	TRBJ2-7	CASRGAYEQYF	TGTGCCAGTCGCGGGGCCTACGAGCAGTACTTC
TRBV7-2	-	-	TRBJ1-4	CASSFLQGANEKLFF	TGTGCCAGCAGCTTCCTACAGGGAGCTAATGAAAAACTGTTTTTT
TRBV27	-	-	TRBJ2-7	CASSPSWRYEQYF	TGTGCCAGCAGTCCCTCTTGGCGGTACGAGCAGTACTTC
TRBV7-8	-	-	TRBJ2-7	CASSSGVSYEQYF	TGTGCCAGCAGCTCCGGGGTCTCCTACGAGCAGTACTTC
TRBV7-2	TRBD1	-	TRBJ1-1	CASTPARQGGGYTEAFF	TGTGCCAGCACCCCTGCACGACAGGGCGGAGGTTACACTGAAGCTTTCTTT
TRBV27	-	-	TRBJ2-7	CASRARRGAYEQYF	TGTGCCAGCAGGGCCAGACGGGGGGCTTACGAGCAGTACTTC
TRBV6-1	-	-	TRBJ1-4	CASAPRANPEKLFF	TGTGCCAGCGCTCCCAGGGCAAACCCTGAAAAACTGTTTTTT
TRBV7-2	TRBD1	-	TRBJ1-5	CATTGDGNQPQHF	TGTGCCACCACAGGGGATGGCAATCAGCCCCAGCATTTT
TRBV7-2	TRBD1	-	TRBJ1-5	CASRPGTGGNQPQHF	TGTGCCAGCAGACCCGGGACAGGGGGCAATCAGCCCCAGCATTTT
TRBV30	TRBD1	once	TRBJ2-7	CAWSGTGTGGHEQYF	TGTGCCTGGAGTGGAACCGGGACAGGGGGCCACGAGCAGTACTTC
TRBV9	TRBD1	once	TRBJ1-2	CASSVTGDSDYGYTF	TGTGCCAGCAGCGTGACAGGGGATTCCGACTATGGCTACACCTTC
TRBV6-6	-	-	TRBJ1-5	CASNFDEGSNQPQHF	TGTGCCAGCAATTTTGATGAGGGAAGCAATCAGCCCCAGCATTTT
TRBV4-1	-	-	TRBJ2-1	CASSQVPTSANEQFF	TGCGCCAGCAGCCAAGTGCCGACGAGCGCAAATGAGCAGTTCTTC
TRBV6-5	-	-	TRBJ2-3	CASSYSISGGPDTQYF	TGTGCCAGCAGTTACTCGATTTCGGGGGGCCCAGATACGCAGTATTTT
TRBV7-9	TRBD1	once	TRBJ1-4	CASSSRGQGLNEKLFF	TGTGCCAGCAGCTCCCGGGGACAGGGCCTTAATGAAAAACTGTTTTTT
TRBV7-9	-	few	TRBJ2-7	CASSPFGLSEQYF	TGTGCCAGCAGCCCATTCGGACTCTCCGAGCAGTACTTC
TRBV19	-	many	TRBJ1-2	CASRPTQPIRYGYTF	TGTGCCAGTAGACCAACACAGCCGATTAGGTATGGCTACACCTTC
TRBV29-1	-	few	TRBJ2-1	CSVGTGTLSYNEQFF	TGCAGCGTGGGGACCGGGACACTCTCCTACAATGAGCAGTTCTTC
TRBV25-1	-	-	TRBJ2-7	CASSLEGTYEQYF	TGTGCCAGCTCGCTGGAGGGAACCTACGAGCAGTACTTC
TRBV10-3	-	-	TRBJ2-5	CAIGTPQETQYF	TGTGCCATCGGCACGCCCCAAGAGACCCAGTACTTC
TRBV5-1	TRBD2	-	TRBJ2-6	CASSFTGTSYSGANVLTF	TGCGCCAGCAGCTTTACCGGGACTAGCTACTCTGGGGCCAACGTCCTGACTTTC
TRBV6-5	-	-	TRBJ2-7	CASSYGAIYEQYF	TGTGCCAGCAGTTACGGGGCTATTTACGAGCAGTACTTC
TRBV30	TRBD1	-	TRBJ1-2	CAWTVRGDFYGYTF	TGTGCCTGGACGGTCAGGGGGGATTTCTATGGCTACACCTTC
TRBV11-3	TRBD1	once	TRBJ2-7	CASSLEDRVKQYF	TGTGCCAGCAGCTTAGAAGACAGGGTCAAGCAGTACTTC
TRBV4-1	TRBD1	-	TRBJ2-7	CASSQLQGTNYEQYF	TGCGCCAGCAGCCAACTACAGGGGACGAACTACGAGCAGTACTTC
TRBV7-2	TRBD1	-	TRBJ2-2	CASREQGGGELFF	TGTGCCAGCAGGGAACAGGGGGGCGGGGAGCTGTTTTTT
TRBV7-3	TRBD2	-	TRBJ2-7	CASSHGRGVQYF	TGTGCCAGCAGCCACGGACGGGGGGTTCAGTACTTC
TRBV29-1	-	-	TRBJ2-7	CSVTPTASYEQYF	TGCAGCGTGACACCGACAGCCTCCTACGAGCAGTACTTC
TRBV27	TRBD1	-	TRBJ1-1	CASSGGTTGTGGTNTEAFF	TGTGCCAGCAGCGGAGGTACGACCGGGACAGGGGGTACGAACACTGAAGCTTTCTTT
TRBV27	TRBD2	-	TRBJ2-1	CASSSPRDYPSYEQFF	TGTGCCAGCAGTTCCCCCCGGGACTACCCCAGCTACGAGCAGTTCTTC
TRBV18	-	-	TRBJ2-5	CASSLNRAQETQYF	TGTGCCAGCTCACTCAACAGGGCCCAAGAGACCCAGTACTTC
TRBV19	TRBD1	few	TRBJ2-7	CASSNGQGAYEQYF	TGTGCCAGTAGTAACGGACAGGGAGCCTACGAGCAGTACTTC
TRBV27	TRBD1	few	TRBJ1-2	CASSPGGAGGDYGYTF	TGTGCCAGCAGTCCTGGGGGGGCAGGGGGCGACTATGGCTACACCTTC
TRBV1	-	-	TRBJ2-7	CTSSRQMRKSSYEQYF	TGCACCAGCAGCCGGCAAATGCGGAAGAGCTCCTACGAGCAGTACTTC
TRBV7-9	-	-	TRBJ1-5	CASSLPIPGHSIGNQPQHF	TGTGCCAGCAGCCTACCTATTCCGGGACACAGTATCGGCAATCAGCCCCAGCATTTT
TRBV6-5	-	-	TRBJ1-5	CASSYGGNNNQPQHF	TGTGCCAGCAGTTACGGCGGGAATAACAATCAGCCCCAGCATTTT
TRBV5-1	TRBD2	-	TRBJ2-1	CASSLRGGEQFF	TGCGCCAGCAGCTTGCGGGGGGGTGAGCAGTTCTTC
TRBV27	TRBD1	-	TRBJ1-1	CASSLSWTGGDLGEAFF	TGTGCCAGCAGTTTATCCTGGACAGGGGGCGATCTTGGTGAAGCTTTCTTT
TRBV5-1	TRBD2	-	TRBJ2-5	CASSLALAAIKGTQYF	TGCGCCAGCAGCTTGGCGCTAGCGGCAATCAAGGGGACCCAGTACTTC
TRBV18	TRBD1	-	TRBJ2-5	CASSPSGTGQETQYF	TGTGCCAGCTCACCGTCCGGGACAGGGCAAGAGACCCAGTACTTC
TRBV2	TRBD1	few	TRBJ1-2	CASSESGTGDYYGYTF	TGTGCCAGCAGTGAGTCCGGGACAGGGGACTACTATGGCTACACCTTC
TRBV6-1	-	-	TRBJ2-7	CASSAPGSAVDEQYF	TGTGCCAGCAGTGCCCCGGGATCAGCGGTCGACGAGCAGTACTTC
TRBV27	TRBD1	-	TRBJ2-2	CASSSRTLPGQGVTGELFF	TGTGCCAGCAGTTCACGCACTTTACCGGGACAGGGGGTCACCGGGGAGCTGTTTTTT
TRBV25-1	-	-	TRBJ1-2	CASSEMGQYNYGYTF	TGTGCCAGCAGTGAAATGGGGCAATATAACTATGGCTACACCTTC
TRBV28	-	-	TRBJ2-7	CASSYREFVQYF	TGTGCCAGCAGTTACCGGGAGTTCGTGCAGTACTTC
TRBV18	TRBD1	-	TRBJ1-4	CASSPGTATNEKLFF	TGTGCCAGCTCACCTGGGACAGCAACTAATGAAAAACTGTTTTTT
TRBV28	-	-	TRBJ1-1	CASSLMGQGAFF	TGTGCCAGCAGTTTGATGGGGCAGGGAGCTTTCTTT
TRBV29-1	TRBD1	-	TRBJ2-1	CSAPRQGIDEQFF	TGCAGCGCCCCTCGACAGGGAATTGATGAGCAGTTCTTC
TRBV4-2	TRBD2	-	TRBJ2-3	CASSQGLAGGPGTDTQYF	TGTGCCAGCAGCCAAGGACTAGCGGGAGGGCCCGGCACAGATACGCAGTATTTT
TRBV7-9	TRBD1	-	TRBJ2-1	CASSPGQGADEQFF	TGTGCCAGCAGCCCGGGACAGGGGGCCGATGAGCAGTTCTTC
TRBV2	TRBD2	-	TRBJ2-1	CASNNGGLAGWDEQFF	TGTGCCAGCAATAACGGGGGACTAGCGGGGTGGGATGAGCAGTTCTTC
TRBV30	TRBD1	-	TRBJ1-4	CAWQGVANEKLFF	TGTGCCTGGCAGGGGGTAGCTAATGAAAAACTGTTTTTT